This TCR beta chain was sequenced in a study of beta chain features in type 1 diabetes. Isolated RNA was reverse transcribed in full, so expressed TCRB transcripts were sequenced. Assay used: immunoSEQ multiplex PCR; TCRdb lists only in-frame clones, some missing. The sample consists of some 350,000 clones, about 13% of them appearing once. Findings and limits, study-wide: In every one of the four CD4+ subsets, TCRB CDR3s were moderately but significantly shorter in Type 1 diabetes patients. There was a possibility that cDNA sequencing over-represented cells with high TCR expression.

This clone was detected only a few times. Its specificity is not known. This CDR3 has 12 residues. J gave up 3 bases and V 10 bases, and 6 bases lay outside the gene matches. Per the germline V gene, CDR1 is MDHEN and CDR2 is SYDVKM. Sequenced input: naive CD4+ T cells from blood. The receptor was derived from a woman under 30 with type 1 diabetes. The V and J genes are TRBV28 and TRBJ2-7; TRBD2 aligns across 7 bases. The CDR3 protein is CATDGGFYEQYF. The CDR3 DNA reads as TGTGCCACCGACGGGGGGTTCTACGAGCAGTACTTC. The whole variable domain, remainder taken from reference TRBV28 and TRBJ2-7, is DVKVTQSSRYLVKRTGEKVFLECVQDMDHENMFWYRQDPGLGLRLIYFSYDVKMKEKGDIPEGYSVSREKKERFSLILESASTNQTSMYLCATDGGFYEQYFGPGTRLTVT.